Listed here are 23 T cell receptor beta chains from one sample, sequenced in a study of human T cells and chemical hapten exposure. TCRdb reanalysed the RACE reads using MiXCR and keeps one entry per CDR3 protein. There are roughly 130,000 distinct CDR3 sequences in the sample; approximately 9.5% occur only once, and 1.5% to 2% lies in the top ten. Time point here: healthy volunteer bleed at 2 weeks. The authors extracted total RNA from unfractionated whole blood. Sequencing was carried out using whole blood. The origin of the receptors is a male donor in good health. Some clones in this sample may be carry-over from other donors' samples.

In DNA form, the CDR3 reads TGTGCTAGTGGCCCCCCGGGGGGGCTGAACACTGAAGCTTTCTTT. Translated: CASGPPGGLNTEAFF. The chain links TRBV12-5 to TRBJ1-1, with D perhaps matching TRBD1 (6 bases). The V end was cut by 6 bases, the J end by 0 bases, with 14 bases between. Germline CDR1 and CDR2: LGHNT and FRNRAP. The length of the CDR3 is 15 residues.

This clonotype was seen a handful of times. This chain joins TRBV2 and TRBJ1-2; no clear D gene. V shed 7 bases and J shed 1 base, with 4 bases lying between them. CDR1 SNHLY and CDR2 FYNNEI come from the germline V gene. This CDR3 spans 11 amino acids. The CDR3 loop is CASTDNYGYTF. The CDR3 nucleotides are TGTGCCAGCACGGATAACTATGGCTACACCTTC.

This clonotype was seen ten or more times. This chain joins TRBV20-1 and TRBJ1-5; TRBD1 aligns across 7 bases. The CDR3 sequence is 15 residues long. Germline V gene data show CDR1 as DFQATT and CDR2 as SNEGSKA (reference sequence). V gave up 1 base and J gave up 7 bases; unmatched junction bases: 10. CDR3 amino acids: CSARAGTVDNQPQHF. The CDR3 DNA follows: TGCAGTGCTAGAGCCGGGACAGTCGATAACCAGCCCCAGCATTTT.

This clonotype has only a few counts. CDR3 region: CASSLRQGLTSYEQYF. Here the CDR3 DNA reads TGTGCCAGCAGCCTTCGACAGGGCCTCACCTCCTACGAGCAGTACTTC. The chain links TRBV7-8 to TRBJ2-7; 7 positions match TRBD1. Germline CDR1 reads SGHVS; CDR2 reads FQNEAQ. The CDR3 extends over 16 amino acids. V was pared by 5 bases and J by 0 bases, with 10 bases of the junction left unmatched.

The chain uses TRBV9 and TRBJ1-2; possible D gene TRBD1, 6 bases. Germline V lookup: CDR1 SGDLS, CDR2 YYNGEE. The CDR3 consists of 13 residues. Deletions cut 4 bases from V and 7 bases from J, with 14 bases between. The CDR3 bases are TGTGCCAGCAGCAAAGAGGGGGAGAGTGGCTACACCTTC. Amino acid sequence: CASSKEGESGYTF. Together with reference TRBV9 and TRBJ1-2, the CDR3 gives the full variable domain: DSGVTQTPKHLITATGQRVTLRCSPRSGDLSVYWYQQSLDQGLQFLIQYYNGEERAKGNILERFSAQQFPDLHSELNLSSLELGDSALYFCASSKEGESGYTFGSGTRLTVV.

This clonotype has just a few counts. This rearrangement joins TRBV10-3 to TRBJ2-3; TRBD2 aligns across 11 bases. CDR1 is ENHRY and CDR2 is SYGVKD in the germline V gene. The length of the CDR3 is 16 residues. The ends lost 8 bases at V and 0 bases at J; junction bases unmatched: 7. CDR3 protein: CAIRGSSGRSTDTQYF. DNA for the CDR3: TGTGCCATCCGGGGTTCTAGCGGGAGGAGCACAGATACGCAGTATTTT.

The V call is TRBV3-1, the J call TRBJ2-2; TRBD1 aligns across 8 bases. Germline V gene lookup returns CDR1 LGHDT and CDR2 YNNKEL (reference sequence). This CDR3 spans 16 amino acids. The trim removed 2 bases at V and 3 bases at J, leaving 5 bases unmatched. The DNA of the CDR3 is TGTGCCAGCAGCCAATTCGGACAGGGTTACACCGGGGAGCTGTTTTTT. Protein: CASSQFGQGYTGELFF. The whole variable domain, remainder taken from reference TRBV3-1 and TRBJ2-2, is DTAVSQTPKYLVTQMGNDKSIKCEQNLGHDTMYWYKQDSKKFLKIMFSYNNKELIINETVPNRFSPKSPDKAHLNLHINSLELGDSAVYFCASSQFGQGYTGELFFGEGSRLTVL.

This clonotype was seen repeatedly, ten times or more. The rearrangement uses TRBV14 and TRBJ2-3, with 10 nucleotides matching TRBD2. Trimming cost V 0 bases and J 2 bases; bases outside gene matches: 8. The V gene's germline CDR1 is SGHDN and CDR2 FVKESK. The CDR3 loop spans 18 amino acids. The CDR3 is CASSQDRRTSGSTDTQYF. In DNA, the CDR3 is TGTGCCAGCAGCCAAGATAGGCGGACTAGCGGTTCCACAGATACGCAGTATTTT.

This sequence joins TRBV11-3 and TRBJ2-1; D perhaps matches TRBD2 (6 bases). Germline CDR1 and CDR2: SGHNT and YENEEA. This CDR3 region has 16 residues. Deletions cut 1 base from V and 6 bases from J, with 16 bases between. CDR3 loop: CASSLGDSGAANEQFF. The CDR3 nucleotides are TGTGCCAGCAGCTTAGGAGATAGCGGAGCGGCCAATGAGCAGTTCTTC.

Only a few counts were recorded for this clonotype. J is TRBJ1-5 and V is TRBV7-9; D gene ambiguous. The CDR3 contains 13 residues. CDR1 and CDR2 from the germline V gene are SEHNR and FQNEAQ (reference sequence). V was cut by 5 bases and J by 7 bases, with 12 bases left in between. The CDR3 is CASSRDSMQPQHF. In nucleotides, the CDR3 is TGTGCCAGCAGCCGTGATAGTATGCAGCCCCAGCATTTT.

The CDR3 protein is CASSLGSDSPLHF. The CDR3 DNA reads as TGTGCCAGCAGCTTAGGTTCTGATTCACCCCTCCACTTT. This chain uses TRBV11-2 with TRBJ1-6; D is undetermined. CDR1 is SGHAT, CDR2 FQNNGV, per germline. The CDR3 covers 13 residues. V lost 1 base and J lost 8, with 6 bases in between.

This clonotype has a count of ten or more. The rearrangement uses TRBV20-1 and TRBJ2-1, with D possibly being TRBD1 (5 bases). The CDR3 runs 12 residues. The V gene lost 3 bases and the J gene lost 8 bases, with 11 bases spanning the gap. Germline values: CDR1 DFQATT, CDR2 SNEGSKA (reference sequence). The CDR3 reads CSASMGLDEQFF. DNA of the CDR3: TGCAGTGCTAGTATGGGGCTCGATGAGCAGTTCTTC.

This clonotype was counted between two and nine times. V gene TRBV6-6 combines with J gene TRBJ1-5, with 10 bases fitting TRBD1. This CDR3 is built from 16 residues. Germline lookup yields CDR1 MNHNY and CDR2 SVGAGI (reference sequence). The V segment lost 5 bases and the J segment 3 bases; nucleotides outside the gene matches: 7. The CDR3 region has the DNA TGTGCCAGCAGTACCGGGACAGGGGTGGACAATCAGCCCCAGCATTTT. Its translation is CASSTGTGVDNQPQHF.

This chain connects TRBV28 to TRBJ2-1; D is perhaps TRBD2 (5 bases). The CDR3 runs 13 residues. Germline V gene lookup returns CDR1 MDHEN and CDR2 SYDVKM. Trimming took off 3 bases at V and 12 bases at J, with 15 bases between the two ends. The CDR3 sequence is CASSLRVRNWQFF. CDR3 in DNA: TGTGCCAGCAGTTTGAGGGTTAGGAACTGGCAGTTCTTC.

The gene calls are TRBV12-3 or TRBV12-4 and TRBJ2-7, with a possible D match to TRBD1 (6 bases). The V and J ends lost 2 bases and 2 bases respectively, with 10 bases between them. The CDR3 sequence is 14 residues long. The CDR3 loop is CASSLTGSAYEQYF. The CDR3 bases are TGTGCCAGCAGTTTAACAGGGTCGGCCTACGAGCAGTACTTC.

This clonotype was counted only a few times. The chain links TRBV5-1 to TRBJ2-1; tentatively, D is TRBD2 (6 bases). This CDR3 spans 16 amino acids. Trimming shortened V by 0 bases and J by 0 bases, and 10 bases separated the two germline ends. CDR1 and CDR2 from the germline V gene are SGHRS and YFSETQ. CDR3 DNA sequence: TGCGCCAGCAGCTTGGAACCGGGGGTCTCCTACAATGAGCAGTTCTTC. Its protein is CASSLEPGVSYNEQFF.

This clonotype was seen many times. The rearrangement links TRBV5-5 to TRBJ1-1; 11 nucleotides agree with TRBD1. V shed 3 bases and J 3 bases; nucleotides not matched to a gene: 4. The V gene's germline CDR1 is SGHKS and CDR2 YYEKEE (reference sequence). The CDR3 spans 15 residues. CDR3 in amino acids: CASSWDRGRDTEAFF. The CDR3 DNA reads TGTGCCAGCAGCTGGGACAGGGGGAGAGACACTGAAGCTTTCTTT.

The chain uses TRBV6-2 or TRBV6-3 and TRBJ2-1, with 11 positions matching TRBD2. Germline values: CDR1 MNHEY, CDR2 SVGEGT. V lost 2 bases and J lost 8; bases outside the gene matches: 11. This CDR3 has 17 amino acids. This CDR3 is CASSYAERASGRYEQFF. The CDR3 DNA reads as TGTGCCAGCAGTTACGCGGAACGGGCTAGCGGGAGGTATGAGCAGTTCTTC.

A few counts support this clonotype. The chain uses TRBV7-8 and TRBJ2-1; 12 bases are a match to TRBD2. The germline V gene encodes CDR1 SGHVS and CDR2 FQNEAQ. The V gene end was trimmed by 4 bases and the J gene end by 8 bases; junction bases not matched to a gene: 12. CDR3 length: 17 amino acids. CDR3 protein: CASSSPPSGRVFHEQFF. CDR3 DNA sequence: TGTGCCAGCAGCTCCCCCCCTAGCGGGAGGGTATTCCATGAGCAGTTCTTC.

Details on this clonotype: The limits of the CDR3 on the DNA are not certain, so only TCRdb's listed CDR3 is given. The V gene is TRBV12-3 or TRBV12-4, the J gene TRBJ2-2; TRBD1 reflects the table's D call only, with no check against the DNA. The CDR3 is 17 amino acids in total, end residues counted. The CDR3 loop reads CASSLGTGGKNTGELFF.

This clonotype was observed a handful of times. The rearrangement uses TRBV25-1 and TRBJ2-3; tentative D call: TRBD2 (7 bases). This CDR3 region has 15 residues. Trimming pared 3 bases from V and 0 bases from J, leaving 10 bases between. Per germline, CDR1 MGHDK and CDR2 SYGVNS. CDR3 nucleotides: TGTGCCAGCAGTGAGCGGGGGCCGAGCACAGATACGCAGTATTTT. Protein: CASSERGPSTDTQYF. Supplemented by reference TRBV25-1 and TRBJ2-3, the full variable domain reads EADIYQTPRYLVIGTGKKITLECSQTMGHDKMYWYQQDPGMELHLIHYSYGVNSTEKGDLSSESTVSRIRTEHFPLTLESARPSHTSQYLCASSERGPSTDTQYFGPGTRLTVL.

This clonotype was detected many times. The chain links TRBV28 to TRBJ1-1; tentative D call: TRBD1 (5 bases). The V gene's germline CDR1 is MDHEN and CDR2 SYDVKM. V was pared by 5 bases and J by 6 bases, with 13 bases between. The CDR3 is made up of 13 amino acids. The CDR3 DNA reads TGTGCCAGCAGTGAGGGGAGTAGCGCTGAAGCTTTCTTT. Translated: CASSEGSSAEAFF.

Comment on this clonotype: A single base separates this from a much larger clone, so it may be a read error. CDR3 nucleotides: TGCAGTGCTAGTCTGGGGGAGGCCACAGATACGCAGTATTTT. This codes for CSASLGEATDTQYF. The V call is TRBV20-1, the J call TRBJ2-3; perhaps TRBD2 as D (6 bases). V was pared by 3 bases and J by 2 bases, with 12 bases between. CDR3 length: 14 residues. Germline CDR1 is DFQATT and CDR2 is SNEGSKA (reference sequence).